A selection of T cell receptor beta chains follows, all from one sample in a study of blood T cell repertoires in COVID-19. TCRdb keeps only in-frame clones here, not all; method: immunoSEQ multiplex PCR. Among nearly 95,000 clones listed, approximately 74% were seen once. Sequences were obtained from peripheral blood. These receptor sequences come from a man in his sixties or seventies with COVID-19, enrolled during active disease. The CDR3 runs from the conserved cysteine through the conserved F or W. Each record gives: CDR3 DNA, CDR3 protein, V gene, J gene, D gene, clone size. D genes are given only for firm matches. Not every row has a clone size; where given, it reads once, few, many or a size class.

cdr3_nt: TGTGCCAGCAGCCTCGACAGAGCCCCAAACATTCAGTACTTC
cdr3_aa: CASSLDRAPNIQYF
v_call: TRBV6-5
j_call: TRBJ2-4
d_call: .
clone_size: .

cdr3_nt: TGCGCCAGCAGCCAAGATCCGGCTGGGCCAGGGGGTAGAAACACCATATATTTT
cdr3_aa: CASSQDPAGPGGRNTIYF
v_call: TRBV4-3
j_call: TRBJ1-3
d_call: TRBD1
clone_size: .

cdr3_nt: TGTGCCAGCAGCTCCTATACAGGGGTTAATCAGCCCCAGCATTTT
cdr3_aa: CASSSYTGVNQPQHF
v_call: TRBV28
j_call: TRBJ1-5
d_call: TRBD1
clone_size: .

cdr3_nt: TGTGCCAGCAGCTTTGACTCAACGACTGAAGCTTTCTTT
cdr3_aa: CASSFDSTTEAFF
v_call: TRBV7-3
j_call: TRBJ1-1
d_call: .
clone_size: few

cdr3_nt: TGTGCCAGCAGCTTGGCTGGACAGGTGGGGAACACTGAAGCTTTCTTT
cdr3_aa: CASSLAGQVGNTEAFF
v_call: TRBV5-8
j_call: TRBJ1-1
d_call: TRBD1
clone_size: few

cdr3_nt: TGCGCCAGCAGCTTGGGACAGGGGGCTACCGGGGAGCTGTTTTTT
cdr3_aa: CASSLGQGATGELFF
v_call: TRBV5-1
j_call: TRBJ2-2
d_call: TRBD1
clone_size: .

cdr3_nt: TGTGCCAGCAGGACGACAGGGGGCATTGAAAAACTGTTTTTT
cdr3_aa: CASRTTGGIEKLFF
v_call: TRBV6-6
j_call: TRBJ1-4
d_call: TRBD1
clone_size: few

cdr3_nt: TGTGCCAGCGGGGGGCTAGCGGGTAACACCGGGGAGCTGTTTTTT
cdr3_aa: CASGGLAGNTGELFF
v_call: TRBV25-1
j_call: TRBJ2-2
d_call: TRBD2
clone_size: .

cdr3_nt: TGTGCCAGCAGTGAAAGGGACAGGGGTTCCTACGAGCAGTACTTC
cdr3_aa: CASSERDRGSYEQYF
v_call: TRBV6-1
j_call: TRBJ2-7
d_call: TRBD1
clone_size: .

cdr3_nt: TGTGCCAGCAGCTTGGGAGGGACTAGCGGGAGTGGGATCTCCTACGAGCAGTACTTC
cdr3_aa: CASSLGGTSGSGISYEQYF
v_call: TRBV11-2
j_call: TRBJ2-7
d_call: TRBD2
clone_size: .

cdr3_nt: TGTGCCAGCAGCCCAACAGGGGGCTCTGGGGCCAACGTCCTGACTTTC
cdr3_aa: CASSPTGGSGANVLTF
v_call: TRBV5-4
j_call: TRBJ2-6
d_call: TRBD1
clone_size: .

cdr3_nt: TGTGCCAGCTCACAGGGGCAGCAGCCGAACACTGAAGCTTTCTTT
cdr3_aa: CASSQGQQPNTEAFF
v_call: TRBV18
j_call: TRBJ1-1
d_call: .
clone_size: .

cdr3_nt: TGTGCCAGCAGCTTATCGACTAGCAACAATGAGCAGTTCTTC
cdr3_aa: CASSLSTSNNEQFF
v_call: TRBV7-9
j_call: TRBJ2-1
d_call: TRBD2
clone_size: .

cdr3_nt: TGTGCAAGTCGCTTAGCCAATAGGACAGGGAGATACGAGCAGTACTTC
cdr3_aa: CASRLANRTGRYEQYF
v_call: TRBV12-2
j_call: TRBJ2-7
d_call: .
clone_size: .

cdr3_nt: TGTGCCAGCAGATTCGGCGGACAGAACACTGAAGCTTTCTTT
cdr3_aa: CASRFGGQNTEAFF
v_call: TRBV7-9
j_call: TRBJ1-1
d_call: .
clone_size: .

cdr3_nt: TGTGCCAGCAGCTTGGGTTCTTCGGAGAGTGGGCAGTTCTTC
cdr3_aa: CASSLGSSESGQFF
v_call: TRBV5-5
j_call: TRBJ2-1
d_call: .
clone_size: .

cdr3_nt: TGTGCCAGCAGTTACTCGTCGGGGACTGGGTACTTC
cdr3_aa: CASSYSSGTGYF
v_call: TRBV6-2/TRBV6-3
j_call: TRBJ2-7
d_call: .
clone_size: once